Listed below are T cell receptor beta chains from one sample, sequenced in a study of blood T cells in healthy people across ages. TCRdb used MiXCR to reprocess the 5' RACE reads, holding one entry per CDR3 protein. Of about 780,000 distinct CDR3 sequences in the sample, about 42% are singletons; the top ten hold 18%. The material sequenced was blood. The receptor set was obtained from an elderly man in good health. The CDR3 runs from the conserved cysteine through the conserved F or W. Fields, in order: D gene, CDR3 length, J gene, V gene, clone size, CDR3 protein, CDR3 DNA. The D gene is left open where the match is weak. Rows may omit the clone size; those that give it use once, few, many or a size class.

d_gene: .
len: 14
j_gene: TRBJ2-5
v_gene: TRBV15
abundance: many
CDR3aa: CATSRVRSTETQYF
CDR3nt: TGTGCCACCAGCAGGGTCAGGAGTACGGAGACCCAGTACTTC

d_gene: TRBD2
len: 14
j_gene: TRBJ2-3
v_gene: TRBV10-1
abundance: .
CDR3aa: CASSAGGSTDTQYF
CDR3nt: TGCGCCAGTTCTGCCGGGGGGAGCACAGATACGCAGTATTTT

d_gene: .
len: 17
j_gene: TRBJ2-7
v_gene: TRBV6-1
abundance: .
CDR3aa: CASRVPRQPQTYNEQYF
CDR3nt: TGTGCCAGCAGAGTCCCCAGACAACCCCAAACATACAATGAGCAGTACTTC

d_gene: TRBD1
len: 14
j_gene: TRBJ2-2
v_gene: TRBV29-1
abundance: .
CDR3aa: CSVEEGQGTGELFF
CDR3nt: TGCAGCGTTGAAGAGGGACAGGGGACCGGGGAGCTGTTTTTT

d_gene: .
len: 16
j_gene: TRBJ1-5
v_gene: TRBV20-1
abundance: few
CDR3aa: CSARGREGAGNQPQHF
CDR3nt: TGCAGTGCTAGAGGGCGCGAAGGGGCTGGCAATCAGCCCCAGCATTTT

d_gene: .
len: 15
j_gene: TRBJ2-1
v_gene: TRBV20-1
abundance: many
CDR3aa: CSARDPQQQYNEQFF
CDR3nt: TGCAGTGCTAGAGATCCCCAGCAGCAGTACAATGAGCAGTTCTTC

d_gene: TRBD2
len: 19
j_gene: TRBJ2-5
v_gene: TRBV7-2
abundance: .
CDR3aa: CASSLVATSGRLRVNEQYF
CDR3nt: TGTGCCAGCAGCTTAGTAGCGACTAGCGGGAGGCTAAGGGTTAATGAGCAGTACTTC

d_gene: TRBD1
len: 15
j_gene: TRBJ2-3
v_gene: TRBV6-6
abundance: .
CDR3aa: CASSYAGTGADTQYF
CDR3nt: TGTGCCAGCAGTTACGCCGGGACAGGGGCAGATACGCAGTATTTT

d_gene: TRBD2
len: 15
j_gene: TRBJ2-1
v_gene: TRBV10-3
abundance: .
CDR3aa: CAIRTRGGNNNGQFF
CDR3nt: TGTGCCATCAGGACGCGGGGGGGCAATAACAATGGGCAGTTCTTC

d_gene: .
len: 13
j_gene: TRBJ2-3
v_gene: TRBV28
abundance: .
CDR3aa: CASLGQLTDTQYF
CDR3nt: TGTGCCAGCCTTGGACAGCTCACAGATACGCAGTATTTT

d_gene: TRBD2
len: 14
j_gene: TRBJ2-5
v_gene: TRBV10-3
abundance: few
CDR3aa: CATSERGDGETQYF
CDR3nt: TGTGCCACATCTGAACGGGGGGACGGAGAGACCCAGTACTTC

d_gene: TRBD2
len: 16
j_gene: TRBJ2-3
v_gene: TRBV24-1
abundance: .
CDR3aa: CATSETTSGYTDTQYF
CDR3nt: TGTGCCACCAGTGAAACGACTAGCGGATACACAGATACGCAGTATTTT

d_gene: .
len: 13
j_gene: TRBJ1-5
v_gene: TRBV20-1
abundance: .
CDR3aa: CSARDGNNQPQHF
CDR3nt: TGCAGTGCTAGAGATGGGAACAATCAGCCCCAGCATTTT

d_gene: .
len: 15
j_gene: TRBJ2-7
v_gene: TRBV20-1
abundance: few
CDR3aa: CSAQDGLIGRNEQYF
CDR3nt: TGCAGTGCCCAGGACGGATTAATCGGCCGAAACGAGCAGTACTTC

d_gene: TRBD1
len: 14
j_gene: TRBJ2-7
v_gene: TRBV10-3
abundance: .
CDR3aa: CAISESTGIDEQYF
CDR3nt: TGTGCCATCAGTGAGTCGACAGGGATCGACGAGCAGTACTTC

d_gene: .
len: 16
j_gene: TRBJ2-5
v_gene: TRBV7-3
abundance: .
CDR3aa: CASSPDTVGLQETQYF
CDR3nt: TGTGCCAGCAGCCCCGACACCGTGGGGCTTCAAGAGACCCAGTACTTC

d_gene: .
len: 13
j_gene: TRBJ1-1
v_gene: TRBV20-1
abundance: .
CDR3aa: CSARVGRSTEAFF
CDR3nt: TGCAGTGCTAGAGTCGGCCGAAGTACTGAAGCTTTCTTT

d_gene: .
len: 12
j_gene: TRBJ2-1
v_gene: TRBV7-2
abundance: few
CDR3aa: CASSVNNNEQFF
CDR3nt: TGTGCCAGCAGCGTCAATAACAATGAGCAGTTCTTC

d_gene: TRBD2
len: 13
j_gene: TRBJ2-7
v_gene: TRBV28
abundance: few
CDR3aa: CASSSGGNYEQYF
CDR3nt: TGTGCCAGCAGTTCGGGGGGGAACTACGAGCAGTACTTC

d_gene: TRBD2
len: 15
j_gene: TRBJ2-3
v_gene: TRBV25-1
abundance: .
CDR3aa: CASSERTSGTDTQYF
CDR3nt: TGTGCCAGCAGTGAAAGGACTAGCGGGACAGATACGCAGTATTTT

d_gene: .
len: 15
j_gene: TRBJ1-4
v_gene: TRBV7-2
abundance: .
CDR3aa: CASSRNGGANEKLFF
CDR3nt: TGTGCCAGCAGCCGTAATGGGGGGGCTAATGAAAAACTGTTTTTT

d_gene: .
len: 12
j_gene: TRBJ2-1
v_gene: TRBV20-1
abundance: .
CDR3aa: CSARRPNNEQFF
CDR3nt: TGCAGTGCTCGCCGACCAAACAATGAGCAGTTCTTC

d_gene: .
len: 14
j_gene: TRBJ2-5
v_gene: TRBV6-6
abundance: .
CDR3aa: CASSFGQGGNEQYF
CDR3nt: TGTGCCAGCAGCTTTGGGCAGGGGGGCAATGAGCAGTACTTC

d_gene: .
len: 12
j_gene: TRBJ1-2
v_gene: TRBV29-1
abundance: few
CDR3aa: CSVDVGNYGYTF
CDR3nt: TGCAGCGTTGATGTTGGCAACTATGGCTACACCTTC

d_gene: .
len: 14
j_gene: TRBJ2-3
v_gene: TRBV19
abundance: many
CDR3aa: CASSIPMNTDTQYF
CDR3nt: TGTGCCAGTAGTATTCCGATGAACACAGATACGCAGTATTTT

d_gene: TRBD1
len: 13
j_gene: TRBJ1-1
v_gene: TRBV20-1
abundance: few
CDR3aa: CSAGGIGQAEAFF
CDR3nt: TGCAGTGCTGGGGGTATCGGACAGGCTGAAGCTTTCTTT

d_gene: .
len: 14
j_gene: TRBJ1-1
v_gene: TRBV20-1
abundance: .
CDR3aa: CSASETGIGTEAFF
CDR3nt: TGCAGTGCTAGTGAGACAGGCATCGGCACTGAAGCTTTCTTT

d_gene: .
len: 16
j_gene: TRBJ2-5
v_gene: TRBV29-1
abundance: .
CDR3aa: CSVEGGQGIYYNEQYF
CDR3nt: TGCAGCGTTGAGGGAGGACAAGGGATCTATTACAATGAGCAGTACTTC

d_gene: TRBD1
len: 13
j_gene: TRBJ2-7
v_gene: TRBV29-1
abundance: many
CDR3aa: CSAGDRGHAEQYF
CDR3nt: TGCAGCGCAGGGGACAGGGGGCATGCCGAGCAGTACTTC